Below, 32 T cell receptor beta chains from the same sample are listed, as sequenced in a study of blood T cells in healthy people across ages. Using a J-beta primer mix together with a sample-barcoded 5' primer, a second PCR was run for about 7 to 12 cycles. Using its own MiXCR run on the 5' RACE reads, TCRdb lists one record per CDR3 protein. The table shows 730,000 or so distinct CDR3 sequences, with roughly two fifths occurring only once. The sample comprised blood. These receptors were obtained from a man aged 80 or over in good health.

A remark on this clonotype: One end of the junction does not line up with germline, which may come from a read error. In DNA form, the CDR3 reads TGTGCCAGCACCCAGGGAGGCCAAGAGGCCCAGTACTTC. Translation: CASTQGGQEAQYF. V usage is TRBV28 and J usage is TRBJ2-5; D may be TRBD2 (6 bases). The length of the CDR3 is 13 residues. Germline V gene data show CDR1 as MDHEN and CDR2 as SYDVKM.

This clonotype was seen ten or more times. This chain links TRBV29-1 with TRBJ2-7; D is unresolved. CDR3 length: 14 residues. Trimming took 6 bases from V and 7 from J, leaving 22 bases between them. Looked up from germline, CDR1 is SQVTM and CDR2 is ANQGSEA. CDR3 loop: CSVGRAVPLREQYF. The CDR3 DNA sequence: TGCAGCGTGGGAAGGGCAGTCCCTCTTCGGGAGCAGTACTTC.

Remarks on this clonotype: The junction and the germline gene differ at one end; a read error may be behind it. V is TRBV2 and J is TRBJ2-6, with D tentatively TRBD1 (5 bases). Germline CDR1 is SNHLY and CDR2 is FYNNEI. The CDR3 length is 15 residues. The chain's CDR3 is CTSIGHNSGANVLTF. CDR3 in DNA: TGTACCAGCATAGGACACAACTCTGGGGCCAACGTCCTGACTTTC.

For this clonotype: A much larger clone differs from this one at a single base, so this may be a read error. The genes are TRBV12-3 or TRBV12-4 and TRBJ2-1; maybe TRBD2 (5 bases). The V and J ends lost 5 bases and 10 bases respectively, with 9 bases between them. This CDR3 has 11 amino acids. CDR3 protein: CASSGGYEQFF. DNA for the CDR3: TGTGCCAGCAGTGGCGGGTACGAGCAGTTCTTC.

This rearrangement joins TRBV27 to TRBJ1-6, with TRBD1 as a possible D gene (5 bases). Looked up from germline, CDR1 is MNHEY and CDR2 is SMNVEV (reference sequence). CDR3 length: 19 residues. V lost 2 bases, J lost 0 bases, and 17 bases lay in between. CDR3 sequence reads: CASSLLGGDRSSYNSPLHF. CDR3 DNA sequence: TGTGCCAGCAGTTTACTGGGTGGGGACCGGAGCTCCTATAATTCACCCCTCCACTTT.

CDR3: CASSLGQGGYF. The CDR3 DNA reads as TGTGCCAGCAGCTTAGGGCAGGGAGGGTACTTC. This rearrangement joins TRBV11-2 to TRBJ2-5; tentatively, D is TRBD2 (6 bases). The CDR3 covers 11 residues. The germline gives CDR1 SGHAT, CDR2 FQNNGV. V gave up 1 base and J gave up 13 bases, with 10 bases separating them.

The CDR3: CASSCCCDQPQHF. The CDR3 nucleotides are TGTGCCAGCAGCTGCTGTTGTGATCAGCCCCAGCATTTT. The rearrangement uses TRBV7-7 and TRBJ1-5; no reliable D call. Germline lookup yields CDR1 SSHAT and CDR2 FNYEAQ (reference sequence). V was clipped by 4 bases and J by 5 bases, with 9 bases between them. The CDR3 spans 13 residues.

As concerns this clonotype: An end of the junction does not agree with germline; a read error may underlie this. The chain uses TRBV12-3 or TRBV12-4 and TRBJ2-1; D is uncertain. The CDR3 totals 13 residues. The CDR3 DNA follows: TGTGCCAACAGTTTAGGCACTTACAATGAGCAGTTCTTC. This codes for CANSLGTYNEQFF.

This sequence joins TRBV5-4 and TRBJ2-7; D may be TRBD1 (6 bases). The end of the DNA is better explained by TRBJ2-5, so the J call may be wrong. CDR1 and CDR2 from the germline V gene are SGHNT and YYREEE (reference sequence). This CDR3 contains 14 residues. CDR3: CASSLTGYGETQYF. CDR3 DNA sequence: TGTGCCAGCAGCCTAACAGGGTATGGGGAGACCCAGTACTTC.

This chain uses TRBV15 with TRBJ1-4; the D gene is possibly TRBD1 (5 bases). With 6 bases removed from V and 0 bases from J, the gap between germline ends came to 14 bases. The CDR3 is 16 amino acids. Germline loops: CDR1 LNHNV, CDR2 YYDKDF (reference sequence). In DNA form, the CDR3 reads TGTGCCACCAGGAGGAGGGGAGGGTCAACTAATGAAAAACTGTTTTTT. Its translation: CATRRRGGSTNEKLFF.

The chain uses TRBV6-1 and TRBJ1-4; D is possibly TRBD1 (6 bases). CDR1 and CDR2 (germline): MNHNS, SASEGT. This CDR3 is built from 14 residues. V lost 4 bases, J lost 5 bases, and 11 bases lay in between. CDR3 sequence (DNA): TGTGCCAGCAGTGTTGGGACACGAAATGAAAAACTGTTTTTT. It encodes CASSVGTRNEKLFF.

The J gene is TRBJ2-3, the V gene TRBV10-1; no clear D gene. The length of the CDR3 is 12 residues. Trimming left V 8 bases short and J 4 bases short, with 10 bases between. CDR1 and CDR2 from the germline V gene are WNHNN and SYGVQD (reference sequence). The CDR3 DNA follows: TGCGCCAGCTCGAAGGTTTCAGATACGCAGTATTTT. Encoded protein: CASSKVSDTQYF.

V and J are TRBV5-1 and TRBJ2-2; 7 bases agree with TRBD1. This CDR3 has 16 residues. Germline CDR1 SGHRS, CDR2 YFSETQ. After removal of 3 bases from V and 2 bases from J, the junction contained 7 bases not matched to a gene. The DNA for the CDR3 is TGCGCCAGCAGCTCACAGACAGGGAGAAACACCGGGGAGCTGTTTTTT. This sequence encodes CASSSQTGRNTGELFF.

This clonotype was detected only a few times. The gene calls are TRBV12-3 or TRBV12-4 and TRBJ2-3; 9 bases align to TRBD2. The J segment lost 0 bases and the V segment lost 7 bases, leaving 5 bases of the junction unmatched. The CDR3 is made up of 15 amino acids. The CDR3 spells CASTIAGVSTDTQYF. As DNA, the CDR3 is TGTGCCAGCACCATAGCGGGGGTAAGCACAGATACGCAGTATTTT.

The CDR3 is CASSFNSKGLAGANEQFF. CDR3 coding DNA: TGTGCCAGCAGTTTTAATTCAAAAGGACTAGCGGGAGCCAATGAGCAGTTCTTC. This chain connects TRBV6-2 or TRBV6-3 to TRBJ2-1, with 13 bases lining up with TRBD2. Germline CDR1 is MNHEY and CDR2 is SVGEGT. This CDR3 comprises 18 residues. Trimming at V came to 4 bases and at J to 6 bases, leaving 12 bases not matched to a gene.

The chain couples TRBV7-2 to TRBJ2-5; the D call may be TRBD1 or TRBD2 (6 bases each). The end of the DNA fits TRBJ2-7 better, so the J call may be wrong. The CDR3 sequence is 15 residues long. The germline gives CDR1 SGHTA, CDR2 FQGNSA. The CDR3 reads CASRSGASTLIEQYF. As DNA, the CDR3 is TGTGCCAGCAGGTCGGGGGCCTCAACTTTGATCGAGCAGTACTTC.

In its sample, this clonotype was seen many times. This rearrangement joins TRBV9 to TRBJ2-1; 10 bases match TRBD2. The germline CDR1 and CDR2 sequences are SGDLS and YYNGEE. The J segment lost 6 bases and the V segment lost 2 bases, leaving 5 bases of the junction unmatched. CDR3 length: 15 amino acids. The CDR3 sequence is CASSVASGSVNEQFF. DNA for the CDR3: TGTGCCAGCAGCGTGGCTAGCGGGAGTGTCAATGAGCAGTTCTTC. Complete variable domain (other parts from reference TRBV9 and TRBJ2-1): DSGVTQTPKHLITATGQRVTLRCSPRSGDLSVYWYQQSLDQGLQFLIQYYNGEERAKGNILERFSAQQFPDLHSELNLSSLELGDSALYFCASSVASGSVNEQFFGPGTRLTVL.

The rearrangement links TRBV4-3 to TRBJ1-2; TRBD1 is a possible D gene (5 bases). V was pared by 0 bases and J by 1 base, with 12 bases between. CDR1 is LGHNA and CDR2 is YSLEER in the germline V gene. The length of the CDR3 is 16 residues. CDR3 region: CASSQDPTGGNYGYTF. The CDR3 nucleotides are TGCGCCAGCAGCCAAGATCCAACGGGGGGTAACTATGGCTACACCTTC.

The genes are TRBV6-2 or TRBV6-3 and TRBJ2-2; D ambiguous. The CDR3 consists of 14 residues. V was shortened by 7 bases and J by 2 bases, with 11 bases between the two germline ends. Germline V gene sequence: CDR1 MNHEY, CDR2 SVGEGT. The CDR3 is CASIPAGNTGELFF. The CDR3 nucleotides read TGTGCCAGCATTCCCGCAGGAAACACCGGGGAGCTGTTTTTT.

To note about this clonotype: An end of the junction does not agree with germline; a read error may underlie this. The chain combines TRBV6-6 with TRBJ1-6; maybe TRBD1 (5 bases). CDR3 length: 16 residues. Germline-derived CDR1 and CDR2 are MNHNY and SVGAGI (reference sequence). CDR3 amino acids: CTSTQGSGSYNSPLHF. The CDR3 DNA follows: TGTACCAGCACCCAGGGCTCGGGCTCCTATAATTCACCCCTCCACTTT.

This clonotype was found many times. V and J are TRBV27 and TRBJ2-6; D not resolved. This CDR3 has 15 residues. The germline V gene encodes CDR1 MNHEY and CDR2 SMNVEV (reference sequence). The V and J ends lost 9 bases and 0 bases respectively, with 12 bases between them. CDR3 sequence: CASSEVPSGANVLTF. Written as DNA, the CDR3 is TGTGCCAGTTCGGAAGTACCCTCTGGGGCCAACGTCCTGACTTTC.

This chain connects TRBV28 to TRBJ2-3, with 7 bases lining up with TRBD2. The germline V gene encodes CDR1 MDHEN and CDR2 SYDVKM. V shed 3 bases and J 2 bases; nucleotides not matched to a gene: 14. The CDR3 is 18 residues long. In DNA form, the CDR3 reads TGTGCCAGCAGTTTTGCGGGTGGTCCTAGCGGTTACACAGATACGCAGTATTTT. Protein: CASSFAGGPSGYTDTQYF.

This clonotype was counted only a few times. The chain carries TRBV7-2 and TRBJ2-1, with D possibly called TRBD1 or TRBD2 (6 bases each). CDR3 length equals 15 residues. Trimming took off 5 bases at V and 8 bases at J, with 19 bases between the two ends. Per the germline V gene, CDR1 is SGHTA and CDR2 is FQGNSA. The CDR3 loop reads CASSLAAQGGHEQFF. CDR3 bases: TGTGCCAGCAGCCTTGCGGCACAAGGGGGGCATGAGCAGTTCTTC.

V and J are TRBV29-1 and TRBJ1-2; D is unclear. There are 13 residues in the CDR3. Germline V gene data show CDR1 as SQVTM and CDR2 as ANQGSEA. Trimming stripped 1 base from V and 4 bases from J, with 10 bases between. The CDR3: CSVEVNLFYGYTF. CDR3 coding DNA: TGCAGCGTTGAAGTCAATCTCTTCTATGGCTACACCTTC. The full variable domain, completed using reference TRBV29-1 and TRBJ1-2, is SAVISQKPSRDICQRGTSLTIQCQVDSQVTMMFWYRQQPGQSLTLIATANQGSEATYESGFVIDKFPISRPNLTFSTLTVSNMSPEDSSIYLCSVEVNLFYGYTFGSGTRLTVV.

Comment on this clonotype: One end of the junction varies from germline; a read error may be responsible. The rearrangement joins TRBV11-2 to TRBJ1-6, with D unresolved. From germline, CDR1 is SGHAT and CDR2 FQNNGV. The CDR3 length is 17 residues. DNA for the CDR3: TGTGGCAGCAGCTTAGGAAGCGGGATAGGGTATAATTCACCCCTCCACTTT. Protein: CGSSLGSGIGYNSPLHF.

The CDR3 region is CASSLEGFDGYTF. The CDR3, as DNA: TGCGCCAGCAGCTTGGAAGGGTTCGATGGCTACACCTTC. This rearrangement joins TRBV5-1 to TRBJ1-2; D not certain. This CDR3 contains 13 residues. Trimming pared 0 bases from V and 6 bases from J, leaving 9 bases between. CDR1 is SGHRS, CDR2 YFSETQ, per germline. The whole variable domain, remainder taken from reference TRBV5-1 and TRBJ1-2, is KAGVTQTPRYLIKTRGQQVTLSCSPISGHRSVSWYQQTPGQGLQFLFEYFSETQRNKGNFPGRFSGRQFSNSRSEMNVSTLELGDSALYLCASSLEGFDGYTFGSGTRLTVV.

The chain's CDR3 is CASSIRTDQPQHF. The CDR3 DNA follows: TGTGCCAGCAGCATCCGGACGGATCAGCCCCAGCATTTT. The chain combines TRBV6-6 with TRBJ1-5, with D unresolved. V was pared by 6 bases and J by 5 bases, with 11 bases between. The CDR3 contains 13 residues. The germline V gene encodes CDR1 MNHNY and CDR2 SVGAGI (reference sequence).

This clonotype was detected only a few times. The V call is TRBV11-2, the J call TRBJ2-5; D call uncertain. The CDR3 is 14 amino acids. The germline gives CDR1 SGHAT, CDR2 FQNNGV. V lost 3 bases to trimming and J lost 4 bases, with 12 bases between them. The CDR3 DNA is TGTGCCAGCAGCTTTTCCGGACCCGGAGAGACCCAGTACTTC. This sequence encodes CASSFSGPGETQYF.

The chain recombines TRBV6-6 with TRBJ1-5, with D possibly matching TRBD1 (5 bases). V was cut by 6 bases and J by 5 bases, with 14 bases left in between. Looked up from germline, CDR1 is MNHNY and CDR2 is SVGAGI (reference sequence). CDR3 size: 14 residues. The CDR3 region is CASSRGTEYQPQHF. DNA of the CDR3: TGTGCCAGCAGCCGCGGGACGGAATATCAGCCCCAGCATTTT.

In its sample, this clonotype was seen a few times. The chain combines TRBV24-1 with TRBJ2-6; a weak D match, TRBD1 (7 bases). Germline-derived CDR1 and CDR2 are KGHDR and SFDVKD. This CDR3 has 15 amino acids. Trimming stripped 4 bases from V and 6 bases from J, with 12 bases between. This CDR3 reads CATSDDREVANVLTF. Written as DNA, the CDR3 is TGTGCCACCAGTGACGACAGGGAGGTGGCCAACGTCCTGACTTTC.

The sample holds a few counts of this clonotype. The chain couples TRBV6-5 to TRBJ2-7; TRBD1 is a possible D gene (6 bases). Between the trimmed V and J ends, which lost 7 bases and 2 bases, there was a span of 15 bases. CDR1 is MNHEY and CDR2 is SVGAGI in the germline V gene. The CDR3 runs to 14 residues. The CDR3 nucleotides read TGTGCCAGCACGGAAACAGGGACCCCCTACGAGCAGTACTTC. Its translation: CASTETGTPYEQYF.

This chain joins TRBV3-1 and TRBJ2-1; 11 nucleotides agree with TRBD1. Germline lookup yields CDR1 LGHDT and CDR2 YNNKEL (reference sequence). Losses at the gene ends were 8 bases for V and 4 bases for J; bases not matched to a gene: 1. The CDR3 has 13 amino acids. The CDR3 protein is CASGDRGYNEQFF. The CDR3 DNA is TGTGCCAGCGGGGACAGGGGGTACAATGAGCAGTTCTTC.